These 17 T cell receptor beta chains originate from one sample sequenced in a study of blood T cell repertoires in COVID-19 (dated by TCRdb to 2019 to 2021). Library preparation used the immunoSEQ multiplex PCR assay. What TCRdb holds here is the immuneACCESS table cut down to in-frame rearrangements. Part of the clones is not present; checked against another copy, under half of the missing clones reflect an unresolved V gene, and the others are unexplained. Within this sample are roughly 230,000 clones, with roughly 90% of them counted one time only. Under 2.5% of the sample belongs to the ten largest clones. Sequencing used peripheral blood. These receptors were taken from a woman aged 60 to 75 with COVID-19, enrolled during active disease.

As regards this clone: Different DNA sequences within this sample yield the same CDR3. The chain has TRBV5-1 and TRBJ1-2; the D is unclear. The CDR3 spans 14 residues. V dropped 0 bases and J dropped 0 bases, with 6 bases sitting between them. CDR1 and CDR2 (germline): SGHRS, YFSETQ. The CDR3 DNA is TGCGCCAGCAGCTTGGGCACAGCTAACTATGGCTACACCTTC. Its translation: CASSLGTANYGYTF.

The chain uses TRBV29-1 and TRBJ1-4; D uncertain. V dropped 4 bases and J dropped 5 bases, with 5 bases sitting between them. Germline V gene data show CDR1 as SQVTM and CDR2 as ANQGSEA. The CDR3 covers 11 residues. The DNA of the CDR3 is TGCAGCGTTGTCAGAAATGAAAAACTGTTTTTT. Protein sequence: CSVVRNEKLFF. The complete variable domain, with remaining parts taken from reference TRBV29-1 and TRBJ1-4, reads SAVISQKPSRDICQRGTSLTIQCQVDSQVTMMFWYRQQPGQSLTLIATANQGSEATYESGFVIDKFPISRPNLTFSTLTVSNMSPEDSSIYLCSVVRNEKLFFGSGTQLSVL.

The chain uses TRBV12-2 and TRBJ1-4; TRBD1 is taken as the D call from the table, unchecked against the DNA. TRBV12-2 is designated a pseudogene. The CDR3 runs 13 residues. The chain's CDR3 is CASRTGQHEKLFF. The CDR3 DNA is TGTGCAAGTCGCACGGGACAGCATGAAAAACTGTTTTTT.

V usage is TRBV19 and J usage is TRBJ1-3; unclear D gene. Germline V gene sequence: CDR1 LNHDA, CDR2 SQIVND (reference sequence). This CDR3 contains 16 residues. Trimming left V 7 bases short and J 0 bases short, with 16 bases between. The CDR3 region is CASMRKKQTSGNTIYF. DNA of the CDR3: TGTGCCAGTATGCGTAAGAAACAGACCTCTGGAAACACCATATATTTT.

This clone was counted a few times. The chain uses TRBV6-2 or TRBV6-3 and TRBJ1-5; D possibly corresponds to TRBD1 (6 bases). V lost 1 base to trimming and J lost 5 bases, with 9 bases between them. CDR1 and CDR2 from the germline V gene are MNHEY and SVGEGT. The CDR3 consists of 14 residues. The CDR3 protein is CASSYFRGDQPQHF. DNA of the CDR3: TGTGCCAGCAGTTACTTCAGGGGTGATCAGCCCCAGCATTTT.

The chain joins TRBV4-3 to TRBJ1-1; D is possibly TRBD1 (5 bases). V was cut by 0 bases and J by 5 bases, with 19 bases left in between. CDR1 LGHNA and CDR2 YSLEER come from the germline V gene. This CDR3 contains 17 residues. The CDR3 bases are TGCGCCAGCAGCCAAGACCCCGCCACAGGAAGGGGAACTGAAGCTTTCTTT. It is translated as CASSQDPATGRGTEAFF.

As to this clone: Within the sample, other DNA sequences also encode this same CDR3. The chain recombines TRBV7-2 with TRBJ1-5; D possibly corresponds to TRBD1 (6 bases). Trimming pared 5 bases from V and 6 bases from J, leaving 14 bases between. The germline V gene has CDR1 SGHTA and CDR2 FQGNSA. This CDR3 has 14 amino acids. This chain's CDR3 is CASSLDRGSQPQHF. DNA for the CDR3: TGTGCCAGCAGCCTGGACAGAGGGAGTCAGCCCCAGCATTTT.

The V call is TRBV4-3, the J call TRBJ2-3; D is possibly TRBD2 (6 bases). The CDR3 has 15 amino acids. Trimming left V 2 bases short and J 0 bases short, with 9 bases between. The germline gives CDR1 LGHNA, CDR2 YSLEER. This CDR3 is CASSQPGLSTDTQYF. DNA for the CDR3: TGCGCCAGCAGCCAACCGGGACTCAGCACAGATACGCAGTATTTT.

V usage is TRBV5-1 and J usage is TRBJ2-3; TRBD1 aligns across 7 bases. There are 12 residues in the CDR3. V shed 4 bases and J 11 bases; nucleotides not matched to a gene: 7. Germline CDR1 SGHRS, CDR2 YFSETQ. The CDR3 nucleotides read TGCGCCAGCAGCCGCGGACAGGAGAGGCAGTATTTT. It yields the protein CASSRGQERQYF. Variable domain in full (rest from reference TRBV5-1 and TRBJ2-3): KAGVTQTPRYLIKTRGQQVTLSCSPISGHRSVSWYQQTPGQGLQFLFEYFSETQRNKGNFPGRFSGRQFSNSRSEMNVSTLELGDSALYLCASSRGQERQYFGPGTRLTVL.

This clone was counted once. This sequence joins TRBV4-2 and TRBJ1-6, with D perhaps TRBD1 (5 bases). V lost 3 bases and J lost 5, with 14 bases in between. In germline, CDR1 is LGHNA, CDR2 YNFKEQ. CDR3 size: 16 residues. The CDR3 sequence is CASSHPQGFDNSPLHF. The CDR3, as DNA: TGTGCCAGCAGCCATCCTCAGGGTTTCGATAATTCACCCCTCCACTTT.

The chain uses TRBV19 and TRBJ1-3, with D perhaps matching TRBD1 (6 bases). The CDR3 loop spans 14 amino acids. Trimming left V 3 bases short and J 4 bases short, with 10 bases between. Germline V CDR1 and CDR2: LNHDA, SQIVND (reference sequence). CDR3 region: CASSITGTGNTIYF. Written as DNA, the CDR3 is TGTGCCAGTAGTATTACCGGGACAGGAAACACCATATATTTT. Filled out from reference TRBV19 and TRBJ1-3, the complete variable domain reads DGGITQSPKYLFRKEGQNVTLSCEQNLNHDAMYWYRQDPGQGLRLIYYSQIVNDFQKGDIAEGYSVSREKKESFPLTVTSAQKNPTAFYLCASSITGTGNTIYFGEGSWLTVV.

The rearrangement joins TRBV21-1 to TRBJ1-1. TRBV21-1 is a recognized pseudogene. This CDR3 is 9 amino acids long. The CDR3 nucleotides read TGTGCCACCACGGTTAAAGCTTTCTTT. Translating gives CATTVKAFF.

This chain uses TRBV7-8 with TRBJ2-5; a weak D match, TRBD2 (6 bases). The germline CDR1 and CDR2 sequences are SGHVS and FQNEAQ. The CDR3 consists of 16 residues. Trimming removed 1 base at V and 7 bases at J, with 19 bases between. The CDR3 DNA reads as TGTGCCAGCAGCTTAGATTCACCCCACTTGCGGGGGACCCAGTACTTC. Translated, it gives CASSLDSPHLRGTQYF.

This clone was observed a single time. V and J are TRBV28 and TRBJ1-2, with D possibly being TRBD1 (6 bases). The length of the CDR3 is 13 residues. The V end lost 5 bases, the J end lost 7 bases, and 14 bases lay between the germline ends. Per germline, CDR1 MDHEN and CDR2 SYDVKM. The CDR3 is CASSKTGPGGYTF. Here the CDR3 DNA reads TGTGCCAGCAGTAAGACAGGACCAGGTGGCTACACCTTC.

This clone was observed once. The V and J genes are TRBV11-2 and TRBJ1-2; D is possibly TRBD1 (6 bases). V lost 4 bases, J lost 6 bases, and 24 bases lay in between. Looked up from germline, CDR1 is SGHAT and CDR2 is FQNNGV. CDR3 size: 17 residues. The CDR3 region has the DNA TGTGCCAGCAGCTCCCCCCCGGGGGGCCGATTTGGAGATGGCTACACCTTC. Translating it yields CASSSPPGGRFGDGYTF.

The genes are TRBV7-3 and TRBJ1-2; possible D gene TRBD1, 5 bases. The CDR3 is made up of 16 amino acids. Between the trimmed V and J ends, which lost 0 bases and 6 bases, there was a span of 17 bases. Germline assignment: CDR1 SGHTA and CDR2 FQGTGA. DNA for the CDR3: TGTGCCAGCAGCTTAACCGGCAGGGTTGACGTGCATGGCTACACCTTC. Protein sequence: CASSLTGRVDVHGYTF.

The CDR3 loop is CASSQTAGVQETQYF. DNA of the CDR3: TGTGCCAGCTCACAAACTGCAGGGGTACAAGAGACCCAGTACTTC. This chain connects TRBV18 to TRBJ2-5, with D perhaps matching TRBD1 (6 bases). Trimming stripped 4 bases from V and 2 bases from J, with 14 bases between. This CDR3 is 15 amino acids long. CDR1 is KGHSH, CDR2 LQKENI, per germline.